This TCR beta chain was sequenced in a study of T cells in Graves' hyperthyroidism and ophthalmopathy. This CDR3 contains 18 residues. The V gene's germline CDR1 is SGHNT and CDR2 YYREEE (reference sequence). The V segment lost 4 bases and the J segment 2 bases; nucleotides outside the gene matches: 9. Reasons for excluding patients were uncontrolled infection, other autoimmune disease, pregnancy or lactation. Clinicians diagnosed patients from clinical symptoms, serum thyroxine and TRAb, thyroid ultrasound and orbital computed tomography. Researchers took RNA transcripts and amplified the TCR beta CDR3 regions from them. The TCR CDR3 first-round RT-PCR relied on the HTBI primer set. TCRdb processed the multiplex PCR reads anew with MiXCR; each CDR3 protein has one entry. The sample lists fewer than 650,000 distinct CDR3 sequences, 46% occurring once. Study results and limitations: A 13 V-J signature model discriminated ophthalmopathy versus stable hyperthyroidism. Most clonotypes expanded in the thyroid (above 0.001) were also present in blood.

A word on this clonotype: The target antigen is unknown.

The clonotype was recovered from an adult woman with Graves' disease, either hyperthyroidism or ophthalmopathy (not recorded which). Sequenced: peripheral blood or thyroid tissue (not recorded which). The V gene is TRBV5-4, the J gene TRBJ2-5, with TRBD2 matching over 15 bases. The CDR3: CASSVDGTSGRPQETQYF. The DNA for the CDR3 is TGTGCCAGCAGCGTCGATGGGACTAGCGGGAGGCCACAAGAGACCCAGTACTTC.